This TCR beta chain was obtained from a study of T cell repertoires in cytomegalovirus infection. The overall study: Recently identified HLA-C-restricted and well-studied HLA-B-restricted CMV epitopes were used. Indications came from public TCR beta signatures; they pointed to CMV infection and to a matching HLA type.

Only a few counts were recorded for this clonotype. Its cognate antigen is unknown. The study's findings and limits: CMV-specific TCR beta clonotypes restricted by HLA-C were the ones dominating the ex vivo response. Accumulated public TCR beta family frequency recognized individuals carrying CMV together with the relevant HLA.

The CDR3 runs to 13 residues. Trimming removed 8 bases from V and 4 bases from J, with 13 bases in between. Germline V gene sequence: CDR1 SNHLY, CDR2 FYNNEI. TCRdb reprocessed the reads with MiXCR, giving one entry per CDR3 protein. This sample has fewer than 1,000,000 distinct CDR3 sequences; approximately 31% occur once, and the top ten carry about 14%. The material sequenced was cultured CD8+ T cells from PBMCs, taken from culture after CMV antigen stimulation. The chain links TRBV2 to TRBJ2-3; possible D gene TRBD2, 5 bases. This receptor was identified in a human donor in good health (CMV status not recorded). Some clones in this sample may be carry-over from other donors' samples. This chain's CDR3 is CASDPGIPDTQYF. In nucleotides, the CDR3 is TGTGCCAGCGACCCGGGGATTCCAGATACGCAGTATTTT.